Included here is one T cell receptor (beta chain) sequence, with context. The antigen is unknown. This sample was taken from a study of Graves' ophthalmopathy and Graves' hyperthyroidism. Study summary: Over 18 months of follow-up, stable hyperthyroidism required that no ophthalmopathy appear.

The V segment lost 4 bases and the J segment 1 base; nucleotides outside the gene matches: 8. There are 17 residues in the CDR3. Germline values: CDR1 SGHNT, CDR2 YYREEE (reference sequence). Scientists amplified the TCR beta CDR3 regions from RNA transcripts. HTBI-primed first-round RT-PCR preceded second-round multiplex PCR. TCRdb re-called the multiplex PCR reads with MiXCR, one entry per CDR3 protein. The data show approximately 1.2 million distinct CDR3 sequences, 35% to 45% seen once. Study-level points and caveats: Blood samples also showed most expanded thyroid clonotypes exceeding 0.001 frequency.

Hyperthyroidism in these 18- to 65-year-old patients was newly diagnosed, lasting under 2 months. This TCR was sampled from an adult man with Graves' hyperthyroidism. The V and J genes are TRBV5-4 and TRBJ2-6; the match to TRBD1 covers 7 bases. Input material: peripheral blood or thyroid tissue (not recorded which). The CDR3 DNA reads TGTGCCAGCAGCATGGCCGGGACAGTATCTGGGGCCAACGTCCTGACTTTC. This translates into CASSMAGTVSGANVLTF. The variable domain in full, with the rest retrieved from reference TRBV5-4 and TRBJ2-6, is ETGVTQSPTHLIKTRGQQVTLRCSSQSGHNTVSWYQQALGQGPQFIFQYYREEENGRGNFPPRFSGLQFPNYSSELNVNALELDDSALYLCASSMAGTVSGANVLTFGAGSRLTVL.